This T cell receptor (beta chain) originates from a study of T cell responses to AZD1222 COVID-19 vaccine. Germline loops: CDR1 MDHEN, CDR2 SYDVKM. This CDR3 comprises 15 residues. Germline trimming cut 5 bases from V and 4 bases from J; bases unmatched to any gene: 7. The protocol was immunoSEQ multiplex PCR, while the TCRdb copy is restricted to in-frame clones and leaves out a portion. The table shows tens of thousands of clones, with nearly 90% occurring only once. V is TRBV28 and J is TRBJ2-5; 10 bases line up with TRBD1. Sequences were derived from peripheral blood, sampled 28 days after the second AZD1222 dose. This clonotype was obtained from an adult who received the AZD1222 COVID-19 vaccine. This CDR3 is CASSQRTGGVETQYF. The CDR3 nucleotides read TGTGCCAGCAGTCAAAGGACAGGGGGGGTAGAGACCCAGTACTTC.